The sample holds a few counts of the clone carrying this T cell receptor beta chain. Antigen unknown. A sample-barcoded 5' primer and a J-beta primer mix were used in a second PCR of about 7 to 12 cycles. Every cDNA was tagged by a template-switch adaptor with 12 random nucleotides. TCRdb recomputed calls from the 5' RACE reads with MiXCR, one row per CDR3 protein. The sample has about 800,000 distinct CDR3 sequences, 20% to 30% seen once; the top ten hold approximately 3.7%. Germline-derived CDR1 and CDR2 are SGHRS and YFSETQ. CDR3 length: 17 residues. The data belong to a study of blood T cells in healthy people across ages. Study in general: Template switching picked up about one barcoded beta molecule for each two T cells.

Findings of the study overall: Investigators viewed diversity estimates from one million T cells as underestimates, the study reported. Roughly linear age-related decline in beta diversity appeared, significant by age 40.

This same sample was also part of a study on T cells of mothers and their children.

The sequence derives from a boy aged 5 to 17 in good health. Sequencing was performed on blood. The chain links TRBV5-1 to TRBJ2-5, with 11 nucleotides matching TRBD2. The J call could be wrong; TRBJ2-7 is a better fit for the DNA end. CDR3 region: CASSFQVAGGPGYEQYF. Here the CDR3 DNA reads TGCGCCAGCAGCTTTCAAGTAGCGGGAGGGCCTGGGTACGAGCAGTACTTC.